This TCR beta chain was documented in a study of T cell responses to AZD1222 COVID-19 vaccine (dated by TCRdb to about 2021). Broadly, across the study: A total of over 230 trial participants underwent TCR sequencing, of whom 200 to 220 received two doses of AZD1222 and some 25 received two doses of the MenACWY control vaccine. Trial participants were enrolled by age into 18-55, 56-69 and 70-plus year subgroups, with 148, 28 and 57 TCR-sequenced participants respectively. The research as a whole found: Most participants were white British and females outnumbered males, and the authors suggested that clonal diversity may have been underestimated. The 56-69-year group was small, and its depth increase did not reach significance, likely because of low power. Conclusions about previously exposed vaccinees are limited because only five to seven AZD1222 recipients were SARS-CoV-2 seropositive at baseline. After two AZD1222 doses, spike-specific TCR breadth and depth were significantly higher than at day 0 and than in MenACWY recipients. Reportedly, almost half of the unique spike-specific TCRs recognized epitopes lying outside the regions that are mutated in the B.1.351 and B.1.1.7 variants. Because no samples from the day 14 peak response were available, repertoires could be characterized only after the peak T cell response. The vaccine-associated CD4 TCRs covered the entire spike protein, and the dominant responses fell in regions 160-218 and 743-854.

The time point label on this specimen signifies: baseline before first vaccination. The treatment or condition label, read with the paper, signifies: meningococcal conjugate vaccine given as trial control. Samples from vaccinated people were obtained from the UK trials COV001 and COV002, which included a single-blind randomized controlled phase 2/3 trial of AZD1222 (ChAdOx1 nCoV-19) in healthy adults. Trial participant PBMC samples were collected at day 0 and day 28 after the second dose for TCRbeta chain sequencing. Comment on this clone: Its antigen is not yet known. The input lacks base qualities; no much larger clone sits a single base away. The sample holds other DNA sequences that translate to the same CDR3.

CDR1 and CDR2 (LNHDA, SQIVND) derive from the germline V gene (reference sequence). Relative to germline, V is missing 5 bases and J is missing 4 bases, with 3 bases of the junction outside any gene match. The CDR3 spans 14 residues, from the cysteine through the phenylalanine. Only the CDR3 part of the read is kept: 42 bases, read in frame from the first base. The CDR3 regions of human TCRbeta chains were analyzed by immunosequencing. Concerning the study's data processing: TCRs in the repertoires were matched against a reference library of SARS-CoV-2-specific TCRs that had been generated with the MIRA antigen-specificity platform. Breadth meant the fraction of unique TCRs that were SARS-CoV-2-associated, whereas depth meant the fraction of total T cells that were SARS-CoV-2-associated. Using the MIRA data, each spike-specific TCR was mapped to the spike region that the TCR reacts to and placed in a CD4 or CD8 class. Log10-transformed breadth and depth values were compared by one-way ANOVA with Sidak's multiple comparisons tests. This immuneACCESS table, as held by TCRdb, lists in-frame sequences with V and J called but not all clones. Of the missing ones, under half trace to an unresolved V gene in checked studies; the others have no known cause. Clone size and V and J calls were adopted from that table, with D and trimming inferred from the DNA. Counted in this sample were 150,000 to 200,000 clones; about 90% of them appeared once. Of the sample, roughly 4.3% is held by the ten largest clones.

Sequenced here: peripheral blood, sampled on day 0 of MenACWY control vaccination. The sequence joins TRBV19 to TRBJ2-1; TRBD2 fits 9 bases in the junction. This receptor was identified in an adult in good health. The CDR3 corresponds to CASSRLAGYNEQFF. The nucleotides read TGTGCCAGTAGTCGCCTAGCGGGGTACAATGAGCAGTTCTTC.